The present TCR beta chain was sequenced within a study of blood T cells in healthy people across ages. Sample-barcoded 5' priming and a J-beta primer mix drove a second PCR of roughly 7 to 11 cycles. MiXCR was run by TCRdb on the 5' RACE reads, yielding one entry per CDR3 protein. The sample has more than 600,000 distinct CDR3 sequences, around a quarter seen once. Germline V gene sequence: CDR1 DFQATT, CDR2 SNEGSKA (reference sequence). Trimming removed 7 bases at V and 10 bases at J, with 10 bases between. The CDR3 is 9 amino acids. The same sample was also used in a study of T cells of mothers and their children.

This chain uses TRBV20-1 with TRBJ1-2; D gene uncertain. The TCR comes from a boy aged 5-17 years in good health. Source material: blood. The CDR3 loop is CSGREAYTF. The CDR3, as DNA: TGCAGTGGTCGGGAAGCCTACACCTTC.